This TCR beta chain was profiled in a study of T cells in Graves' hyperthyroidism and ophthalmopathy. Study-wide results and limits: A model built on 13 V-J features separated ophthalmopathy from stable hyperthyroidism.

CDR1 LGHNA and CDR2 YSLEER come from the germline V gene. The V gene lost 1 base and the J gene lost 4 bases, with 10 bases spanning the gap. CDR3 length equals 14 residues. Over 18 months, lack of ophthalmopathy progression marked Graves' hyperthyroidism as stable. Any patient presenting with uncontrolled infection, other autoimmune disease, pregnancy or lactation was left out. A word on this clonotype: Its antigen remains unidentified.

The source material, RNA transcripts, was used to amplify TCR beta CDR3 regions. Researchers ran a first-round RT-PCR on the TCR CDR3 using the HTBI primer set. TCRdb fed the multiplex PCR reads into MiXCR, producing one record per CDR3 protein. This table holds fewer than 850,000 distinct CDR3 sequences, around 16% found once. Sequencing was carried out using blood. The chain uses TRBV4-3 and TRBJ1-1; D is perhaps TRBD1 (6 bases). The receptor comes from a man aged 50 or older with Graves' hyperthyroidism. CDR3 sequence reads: CASSQATGSTEAFF. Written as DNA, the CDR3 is TGCGCCAGCAGCCAAGCTACAGGGAGCACTGAAGCTTTCTTT.